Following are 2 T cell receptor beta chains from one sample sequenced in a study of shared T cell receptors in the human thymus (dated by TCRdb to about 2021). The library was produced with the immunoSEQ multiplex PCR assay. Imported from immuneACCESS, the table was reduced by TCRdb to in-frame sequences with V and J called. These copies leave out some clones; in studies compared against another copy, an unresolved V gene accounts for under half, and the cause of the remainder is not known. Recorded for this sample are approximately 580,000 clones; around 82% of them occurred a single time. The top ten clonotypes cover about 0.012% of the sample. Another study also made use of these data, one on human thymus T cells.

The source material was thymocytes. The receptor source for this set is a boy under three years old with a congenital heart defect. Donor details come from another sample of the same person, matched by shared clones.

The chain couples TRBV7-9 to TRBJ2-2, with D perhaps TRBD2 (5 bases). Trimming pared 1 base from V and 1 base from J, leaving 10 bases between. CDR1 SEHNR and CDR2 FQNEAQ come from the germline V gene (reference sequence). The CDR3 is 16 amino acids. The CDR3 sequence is CASSLGVGGNTGELFF. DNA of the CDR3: TGTGCCAGCAGCTTAGGGGTCGGAGGGAACACCGGGGAGCTGTTTTTT.

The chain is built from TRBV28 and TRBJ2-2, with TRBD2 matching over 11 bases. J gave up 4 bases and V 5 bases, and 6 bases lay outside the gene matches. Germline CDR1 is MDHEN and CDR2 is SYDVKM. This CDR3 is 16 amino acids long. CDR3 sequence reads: CASSQIAGGPTGELFF. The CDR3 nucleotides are TGTGCCAGCAGTCAAATAGCGGGAGGGCCCACCGGGGAGCTGTTTTTT.